This T cell receptor (beta chain) was retrieved from a study of immune evolution from preneoplasia to lung adenocarcinoma. Study-level points and caveats: Top clone share appeared to fall from AAH through AIS, MIA, adenocarcinoma. Later-stage lesions appeared to have more T cells, more diversity, less clonality.

Data came from immunoSEQ multiplex PCR; TCRdb stores just in-frame clones and leaves some out. The sample lists some 7,200 clones, 79% seen once, with 15% to 20% in the top ten. Each case's diagnosis was confirmed by two pathologists on H&E. This CDR3 contains 13 residues. Germline V gives CDR1 LNHDA, CDR2 SQIVND (reference sequence). J was trimmed by 3 bases and V by 6 bases; bases with no gene match: 5. In the case of this clone: Its specificity is unknown.

The gene calls are TRBV19 and TRBJ2-7; 7 positions agree with TRBD2. This receptor was taken from a person aged 65-85 years with lung adenocarcinoma. Source material: FFPE adjacent normal lung tissue. Written as DNA, the CDR3 is TGTGCCAGTAGCCGGGGGGACCACTACGAGCAGTACTTC. It is translated as CASSRGDHYEQYF.